This T cell receptor beta chain appears in the sequencing data of a study of cytomegalovirus exposure and HLA in healthy donors. Study results and caveats: A further, later analysis showed that HLA-associated TCR beta chains (compared with equally common others) were more clonally expanded. Accurate predictions that matched the HLA-A and HLA-B alleles of most subjects were reportedly made from TCR beta sequences. Looking again later, the authors saw that most CMV-associated TCR beta chains seemed HLA-restricted.

With regard to this clone: No antigen is known for it.

The PCR contained 60 Vbeta and 13 Jbeta primers. Under the authors' procedure: In a later analysis, the count reached 75 million to 90 million unique TCR beta chains, with about 10 million shared. Only in-frame clones appear in the TCRdb table, and some are missing; sequencing was by immunoSEQ multiplex PCR. V and J calls plus clone size are reproduced from that table; the DNA served to infer D and trimming. The data contain more than 150,000 clones, around 84% of them singletons. V gave up 5 bases and J gave up 7 bases; unmatched junction bases: 7. This CDR3 is 14 amino acids long. CDR1 and CDR2 (germline): KGHSH, LQKENI.

The rearrangement uses TRBV18 and TRBJ2-1; TRBD2 matches 8 bases. The TCR sequence derives from a girl aged 2-15 years in good health and CMV-seropositive. Sequenced material: PBMCs. CDR3 region: CASSSQAGVNEQFF. The CDR3 DNA follows: TGTGCCAGCTCATCCCAAGCGGGGGTTAATGAGCAGTTCTTC.